This T cell receptor (beta chain) was identified in a study of blood T cell repertoires in COVID-19. Only in-frame clones appear in the TCRdb table, and some are missing; sequencing was by immunoSEQ multiplex PCR. Of about 180,000 clones listed, 80% to 90% are singletons. In this sample, this clone turned up once. The sequence was obtained from a human donor with active or convalescent COVID-19. The donor label of this sample is uncertain. Sequenced sample: peripheral blood.

This chain's CDR3 is CASSPRQGTGELFF. The DNA of the CDR3 is TGTGCCAGCAGCCCCCGACAGGGAACCGGGGAGCTGTTTTTT. The chain links TRBV7-2 to TRBJ2-2; 7 nucleotides line up with TRBD1. The CDR3 spans 14 residues. The germline V gene has CDR1 SGHTA and CDR2 FQGNSA. The ends lost 5 bases at V and 5 bases at J; junction bases unmatched: 5.